This TCR beta chain was recorded in a study of CD8+CD57+ T cells in acquired aplastic anemia. This CDR3 spans 14 amino acids. V was cut by 7 bases and J by 5 bases, with 17 bases left in between. Per the germline V gene, CDR1 is LNHDA and CDR2 is SQIVND (reference sequence). TCR beta VDJ and CDR3 profiling used genomic DNA as template. Each CDR3 protein gets one entry after TCRdb re-called the reads with MiXCR. This sample yields 200,000 or so distinct CDR3 sequences, of which over 60% are seen a single time; around 42% belongs to the top ten. This clonotype was sampled from a human donor with severe aplastic anemia or a healthy control (not recorded which). The rearrangement uses TRBV19 and TRBJ1-2; D perhaps matches TRBD1 (6 bases). Material for sequencing was sorted CD4+, CD8+, or CD8+CD57+ T cells (not recorded which) from PBMCs. DNA of the CDR3: TGTGCCAGTACCGCGGACAGTTCCCGATATGGCTACACCTTC. This translates into CASTADSSRYGYTF.